The present TCR beta chain was sequenced within a study of T cell changes during pregnancy in multiple sclerosis. Only in-frame clones appear in the TCRdb table, and some are missing; sequencing was by immunoSEQ multiplex PCR. Among around 25,000 clones listed, around 86% were seen once. Germline CDR1 reads LGHNA; CDR2 reads YSLEER. The J segment lost 7 bases and the V segment lost 0 bases, leaving 12 bases of the junction unmatched. This CDR3 has 17 residues. This clone showed up just once. The sample in question was CD8+ T cells from peripheral blood mononuclear cells, obtained in the first trimester of pregnancy. This sequence was found in a female donor in good health, enrolled as a control in a pregnancy study. The chain combines TRBV4-3 with TRBJ2-1, with TRBD2 matching 7 bases. CDR3 residues: CASSQDGPTSALNEQFF. CDR3 nucleotide sequence: TGCGCCAGCAGCCAAGATGGGCCAACTAGCGCCCTTAATGAGCAGTTCTTC.